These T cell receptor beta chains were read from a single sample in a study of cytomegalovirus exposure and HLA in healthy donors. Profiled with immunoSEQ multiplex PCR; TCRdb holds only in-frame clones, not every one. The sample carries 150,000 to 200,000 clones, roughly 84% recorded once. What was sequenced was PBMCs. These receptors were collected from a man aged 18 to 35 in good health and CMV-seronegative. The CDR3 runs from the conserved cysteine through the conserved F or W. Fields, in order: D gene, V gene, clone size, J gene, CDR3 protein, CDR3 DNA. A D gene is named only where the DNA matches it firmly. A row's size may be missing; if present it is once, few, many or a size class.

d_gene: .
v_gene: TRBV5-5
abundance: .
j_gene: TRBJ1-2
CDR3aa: CASSPGGASNYGYTF
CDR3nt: TGTGCCAGCAGCCCGGGGGGGGCTTCTAACTATGGCTACACCTTC

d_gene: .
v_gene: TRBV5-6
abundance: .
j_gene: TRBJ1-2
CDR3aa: CASSLGQVLNYGYTF
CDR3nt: TGTGCCAGCAGCTTGGGACAGGTACTTAACTATGGCTACACCTTC

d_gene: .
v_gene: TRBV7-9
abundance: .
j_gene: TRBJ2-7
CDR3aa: CASSLGDNSYEQYF
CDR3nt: TGTGCCAGCAGCTTAGGGGACAACTCCTACGAGCAGTACTTC

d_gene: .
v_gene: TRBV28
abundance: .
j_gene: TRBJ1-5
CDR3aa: CASSSVGGPRGQPQHF
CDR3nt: TGTGCCAGCAGCTCGGTCGGCGGCCCTAGGGGTCAGCCCCAGCATTTT

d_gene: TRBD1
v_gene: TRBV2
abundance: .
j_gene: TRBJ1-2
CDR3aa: CASRFRGLGYGYTF
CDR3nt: TGTGCCAGCCGGTTTAGGGGGCTAGGCTATGGCTACACCTTC

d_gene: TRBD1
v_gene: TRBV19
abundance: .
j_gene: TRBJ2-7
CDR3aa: CASTPGDSPGYEQYF
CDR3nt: TGTGCCAGTACCCCTGGGGACAGCCCAGGCTACGAGCAGTACTTC

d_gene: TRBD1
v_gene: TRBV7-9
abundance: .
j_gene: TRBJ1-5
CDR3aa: CSSKFEQGREPQHF
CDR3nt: TGTTCCAGCAAGTTCGAACAGGGGAGAGAGCCCCAGCATTTT

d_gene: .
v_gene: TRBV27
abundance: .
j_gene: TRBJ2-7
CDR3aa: CASSLPGYEQYF
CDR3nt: TGTGCCAGCAGTTTACCAGGGTACGAGCAGTACTTC

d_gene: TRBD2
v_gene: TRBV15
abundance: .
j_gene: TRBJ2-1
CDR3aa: CATSRRGAGGHNEQFF
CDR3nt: TGTGCCACCAGCAGACGAGGAGCGGGAGGCCACAATGAGCAGTTCTTC

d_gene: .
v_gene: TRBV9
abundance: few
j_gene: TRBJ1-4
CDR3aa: CASSAQGQANEKLFF
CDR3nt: TGTGCCAGCAGCGCCCAGGGGCAAGCTAATGAAAAACTGTTTTTT

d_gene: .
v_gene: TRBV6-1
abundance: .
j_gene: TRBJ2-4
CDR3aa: CASNAPPGLIQYF
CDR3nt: TGTGCCAGCAACGCTCCGCCAGGCCTAATTCAGTACTTC

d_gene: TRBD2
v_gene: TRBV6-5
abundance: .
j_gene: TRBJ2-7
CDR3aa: CASSLLAEAYEQYF
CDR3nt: TGTGCCAGCAGTTTACTAGCGGAGGCCTACGAGCAGTACTTC

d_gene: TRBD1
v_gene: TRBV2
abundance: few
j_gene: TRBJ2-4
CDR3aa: CASGTDRTLAKNIQYF
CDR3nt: TGTGCCAGCGGAACGGACAGGACTCTAGCCAAAAACATTCAGTACTTC